This TCR beta chain was identified in a study of early T cells in non-severe SARS-CoV-2 infection (dated by TCRdb to the early 2020s). Notes on the research overall: Because TCR sequencing was done on bulk RNA from unsorted whole blood, the alpha and beta chains could not be paired.

The research as a whole found: Matching against VDJdb was skewed toward anti-spike CD8 responses, likely underestimated virus-specific expansions, and missed private and CD4 specificities.

As concerns this clonotype: Which antigen it targets is not known. Per-base quality was not reported, and no clone a single base away is much larger than it.

The CDR3 holds 13 amino acids from the cysteine to the phenylalanine. This entry keeps only the CDR3 DNA: 39 bases, framed from base 1. V and J are trimmed by 3 bases and 4 bases, and the gene matches miss 4 bases of the junction. CDR1 and CDR2 were assigned from the germline V gene (reference sequence) as DFQATT and SNEGSKA. Set within a cohort of healthcare workers in London, UK, this nested case-control study involved weekly PCR testing of nasopharyngeal swabs along with blood sampling. Healthcare workers were recruited during the week of the UK lockdown, between 23 and 31 March 2020, and followed weekly for up to roughly 15 weeks. Library construction relied on 5' RACE. These reads were obtained on a NextSeq 500. To correct for sequencing error and PCR bias, the TCR library protocol tagged individual cDNA molecules with unique molecular identifiers. TCR alpha and beta chains were both sequenced, and the abundances of alpha and beta sequences in each sample were closely correlated with each other. The paper's processing steps were these. Decombinator V4 was used to annotate the V gene, J gene and CDR3 of the TCR sequences. TCRs were defined as expanded if a significant change between any two time points was detected under a Poisson model with p below 0.0001. TCR abundances were normalised to the total number of TCRs sequenced per sample and expressed as counts per million. TRAV1-2 paired with TRAJ12, TRAJ20 or TRAJ33 defined MAIT TCRs, while TRAV10 paired with TRAJ18 defined iNKT TCRs. VDJdb, accessed 1 November 2021, was searched for CMV, EBV and SARS-CoV-2 annotated TCRs, excluding TCRs annotated for multiple antigens. The public reads were quality trimmed at Q25 with fastp and then assembled into clones with MiXCR by TCRdb, keeping productive beta chains. Rows are unified per CDR3 protein, each entry keeping the most common DNA and genes. Here the V and J calls rest on TCRdb's processing, not on the authors' analysis. The table for this sample lists about 83,000 distinct CDR3 sequences; under 11% of them were counted only once. The leading ten clones occupy around 8% of the sample.

This sample comprised whole blood, obtained at baseline. Rearrangement joined TRBV20-1 to TRBJ2-5, and TRBD1 matches 8 of the central bases. The clonotype was recovered from an adult who was a healthcare worker with PCR-confirmed SARS-CoV-2 infection or an uninfected control (not recorded which). The nucleotide sequence is TGCAGTGCTAGTGGGACAGGAGGAGAGACCCAGTACTTC. This sequence encodes CSASGTGGETQYF.